This T cell receptor beta chain comes out of a study of shared clonotypes between healthy human individuals (dated by TCRdb to 2018 to 2020). For the wider study: Three men and a couple of women, aged 18 to 49 years, made up the cohort. For each donor, CD4 naive and CD4 memory were each run on three plates, CD8 naive on two plates, and CD8 memory on one plate. To estimate repertoire size and how much clonotypes are shared between individuals, the study performed deep sequencing of blood TCR repertoires from five healthy adults. Libraries were prepared and TCR repertoires were sequenced by different laboratories using diverse techniques, in order to increase sequencing depth and limit assay-specific biases. Per donor, leukapheresis produced somewhere between about 0.85 and 9.5 billion PBMCs. Broad study findings and their caveats: Because the study included a small number of donors, the genetic and exposure-history diversity represented was limited. Incomplete sequencing was indicated by rarefaction of sorted-subset datasets, despite the large sequencing depth. Naive subsets generally had larger estimated clonotype richness than memory subsets. Sampling was limited to blood, and TCR repertoires in tissue likely differ from TCR repertoires in blood. Sharing across a few donors was observed for 4.5% to 6.5% of naive CD4, over 3% of naive CD8, over 2% of memory CD4, and about 0.4% of memory CD8 clonotypes. Pairwise subsampling indicated that sequencing depth was expected to affect the degree of clonotype sharing among donors. Higher generation probabilities were observed for clonotypes shared by all four sorted-subset donors than for non-shared clonotypes.

The donors were healthy, HIV-negative adults who had no recently reported acute infections or vaccinations. All donors were Caucasian adults living in Nashville, Tennessee, USA. CD4+ T cells were enriched by magnetic negative selection, after which naive cells were positively selected on CD45RA and the negative fraction was taken as the memory subset. Blood was collected by leukapheresis, and PBMCs were isolated by Ficoll-Histopaque density gradient centrifugation and then cryopreserved in liquid nitrogen vapor phase. Purity and quantity of every magnetically sorted T cell population were checked by analytical flow cytometry. Genomic DNA was isolated from each sorted fraction and quantified by UV absorbance on a Nanodrop 2000c. Concerning this clone itself: Its binding antigen is unknown. No base qualities exist here, and no much larger clone lies one base off it. In the same sample, other DNA sequences code for this CDR3.

V loses 5 bases at its end and J loses 2 bases; junction bases beyond the gene matches: 2. CDR1 and CDR2 are drawn from the germline V gene: MDHEN, SYDVKM. The CDR3 spans 17 residues, from the cysteine through the phenylalanine. The entry retains the CDR3 DNA only, 51 bases that are in frame from base 1. Using the deep immunoSEQ assay, TCR CDR3 regions were amplified from genomic DNA by multiplex PCR. Genomic DNA extracted from each cell subset was distributed evenly over all wells of several immunoSEQ 96-well plates, and each plate served as one replicate. For sorted subsets, each replicate PCR was loaded with about 200 ng genomic DNA, equivalent to about 30,000 T cell genomes. Purified libraries were measured with a Qubit 3.0 fluorometer, size-checked on a Bioanalyzer 2100, and measured again with the KAPA Library Quantification kit. A separate single-read 150-cycle Illumina NextSeq 550 flow cell was used to sequence each immunoSEQ 96-well plate. The source study handled its data this way. Because only junctional sequences without quality scores were contained in the immunoSEQ output, filtering matching that applied to full-length reads could not be performed. To assign V/J genes and CDR3, sequences were annotated using PyIR, a Python wrapper for IgBLAST v1.9, with IMGT germline references. Any read was removed if the V/J assignment was weak (E-value above 1e-6), the CDR3 was missing, or the read contained stop codons, out-of-frame junctions, or ambiguous translated residues. V3J clonotypes were defined by identical inferred V gene, J gene, and CDR3 amino acid sequence. Percentage overlap between repertoires was computed as shared unique clonotypes divided by the size of the smaller repertoire. Repertoire richness was assessed with RTK rarefaction, the Chao1 estimator, and Recon v2.1 estimates of unobserved clonotypes. Generation probabilities for all TCRbeta clonotypes obtained by the gDNA method from a few donors were computed using OLGA. This is the immuneACCESS table as TCRdb keeps it, with only in-frame sequences that have V and J called. A part of the clones is gone; compared with another copy, unresolved V genes explain less than half, and the rest is unexplained. The V and J calls and clone size were taken over from that table, and D and trimming were inferred from the DNA. The sample table records 2 million to 2.5 million clones; 80% to 95% of these occur just once. 0.39% of the sample is taken by the ten largest.

The material sequenced was naive CD4+ T cells from PBMCs. Reading the label with the study, this specimen's cell subset or site is: CD45RA+ positively selected. The rearrangement joined TRBV28 to TRBJ2-6; 14 junctional bases match TRBD2. The TCR was taken from a man between 18 and 35 years old in good health. Some clones in this sample may be carry-over from other donors' samples. The DNA is TGTGCCAGCAGTCGGGGACTAGCGGGGGCTGGGGCCAACGTCCTGACTTTC. This is translated as CASSRGLAGAGANVLTF.